The rows below give T cell receptor beta chains drawn from one sample of a study of identical twins. One entry per CDR3 protein, called by TCRdb with MiXCR from the 5' RACE reads. Among just over 450,000 distinct CDR3 sequences listed, about 14% were seen once. These same records also appear under a second study, on yellow fever vaccine responses in identical twins.

The sequencing sample was made of CD4+ T cells sorted from blood. The receptors come from a woman between 18 and 29 years old in good health. Each CDR3 is given with its conserved first and last residue. A D gene is named only where the DNA matches it firmly. Size tells how often a clone was seen (once, few, many) or the class of an expanded clone, and some rows leave it out.

J: TRBJ2-7
D: TRBD1
V: TRBV15
size: few
CDR3: CATSRELSTGGSYEQYF
DNA: TGTGCCACCAGCAGAGAACTCTCGACAGGGGGCTCCTACGAGCAGTACTTC

J: TRBJ2-2
D: TRBD1
V: TRBV11-3
size: .
CDR3: CASSLGGTGTTGELFF
DNA: TGTGCCAGCAGCTTAGGGGGGACAGGGACCACCGGGGAGCTGTTTTTT

J: TRBJ2-7
D: .
V: TRBV6-5
size: .
CDR3: CASSSPGTDYEQYF
DNA: TGTGCCAGCAGTTCTCCTGGGACGGACTACGAGCAGTACTTC

J: TRBJ2-3
D: TRBD2
V: TRBV25-1
size: .
CDR3: CASSELTSGRSNTQYF
DNA: TGTGCCAGCAGTGAATTGACTAGCGGGAGGTCTAATACGCAGTATTTT

J: TRBJ2-5
D: .
V: TRBV2
size: .
CDR3: CASSELFGVKETQYF
DNA: TGTGCCAGCAGTGAATTATTTGGAGTAAAAGAGACCCAGTACTTC

J: TRBJ2-3
D: TRBD2
V: TRBV25-1
size: .
CDR3: CASSESGSGRRDTQYF
DNA: TGTGCCAGCAGTGAATCCGGGAGCGGGAGAAGGGATACGCAGTATTTT

J: TRBJ1-3
D: .
V: TRBV4-3
size: .
CDR3: CASSQGRSSGNTIYF
DNA: TGCGCCAGCAGCCAAGGCAGGAGCTCTGGAAACACCATATATTTT

J: TRBJ2-7
D: TRBD2
V: TRBV3-1
size: few
CDR3: CASSHDSGSSYEQYF
DNA: TGTGCCAGCAGCCATGATAGCGGGAGCTCCTACGAGCAGTACTTC

J: TRBJ2-5
D: .
V: TRBV29-1
size: few
CDR3: CSVPPDYQETQYF
DNA: TGCAGCGTTCCCCCTGACTATCAAGAGACCCAGTACTTC

J: TRBJ2-3
D: TRBD2
V: TRBV10-3
size: .
CDR3: CAITRGAREGTDTQYF
DNA: TGTGCCATCACCAGAGGGGCACGGGAGGGCACAGATACGCAGTATTTT

J: TRBJ2-2
D: TRBD1
V: TRBV10-3
size: .
CDR3: CAIRAQTGAAGELFF
DNA: TGTGCCATCAGAGCCCAGACAGGGGCCGCCGGGGAGCTGTTTTTT

J: TRBJ1-6
D: .
V: TRBV12-3/TRBV12-4
size: .
CDR3: CASSLGAGRNSPLHF
DNA: TGTGCCAGCAGTTTAGGCGCAGGGCGAAATTCACCCCTCCACTTT

J: TRBJ2-7
D: TRBD1
V: TRBV18
size: many
CDR3: CASSQNRGGEQYF
DNA: TGTGCCAGCTCGCAAAACAGGGGCGGCGAGCAGTACTTC

J: TRBJ1-1
D: .
V: TRBV6-2/TRBV6-3
size: .
CDR3: CASSPGLGGTEAFF
DNA: TGTGCCAGCAGTCCGGGCCTGGGGGGCACTGAAGCTTTCTTT

J: TRBJ2-3
D: .
V: TRBV27
size: .
CDR3: CASRETGKDTQYF
DNA: TGTGCCAGCAGGGAAACAGGGAAAGATACGCAGTATTTT

J: TRBJ2-1
D: TRBD2
V: TRBV10-3
size: few
CDR3: CAINSGGYNEQFF
DNA: TGTGCCATCAATTCGGGAGGGTACAATGAGCAGTTCTTC

J: TRBJ2-2
D: .
V: TRBV30
size: .
CDR3: CAWSGLYTGELFF
DNA: TGTGCCTGGTCGGGACTGTACACCGGGGAGCTGTTTTTT

J: TRBJ2-7
D: .
V: TRBV11-2
size: few
CDR3: CASSPAVRTEDHYEQYF
DNA: TGTGCCAGCAGCCCCGCAGTGAGGACTGAGGACCATTACGAGCAGTACTTC

J: TRBJ1-5
D: TRBD1
V: TRBV6-2/TRBV6-3
size: many
CDR3: CASTKGQGRINQPQHF
DNA: TGTGCCAGCACCAAAGGACAGGGGCGAATTAATCAGCCCCAGCATTTT

J: TRBJ2-7
D: .
V: TRBV7-9
size: few
CDR3: CASSLVLGEKTYEQYF
DNA: TGTGCCAGCAGCTTAGTGCTCGGGGAGAAGACCTACGAGCAGTACTTC

J: TRBJ2-5
D: .
V: TRBV2
size: .
CDR3: CASSDPLRVAATQYF
DNA: TGTGCCAGCAGTGATCCGTTAAGGGTGGCGGCGACCCAGTACTTC

J: TRBJ2-5
D: .
V: TRBV5-1
size: many
CDR3: CASGHQETQYF
DNA: TGCGCCAGCGGACACCAAGAGACCCAGTACTTC

J: TRBJ2-1
D: TRBD1
V: TRBV5-1
size: few
CDR3: CASSLATGQDNEQFF
DNA: TGCGCCAGCAGCTTGGCGACCGGACAGGACAATGAGCAGTTCTTC

J: TRBJ2-1
D: TRBD2
V: TRBV2
size: few
CDR3: CASREGTSGSSEQFF
DNA: TGTGCCAGCCGAGAGGGGACTAGCGGGAGCTCTGAGCAGTTCTTC

J: TRBJ2-3
D: TRBD1
V: TRBV7-2
size: .
CDR3: CASSWDRGTQYF
DNA: TGTGCCAGCAGTTGGGACAGGGGGACGCAGTATTTT

J: TRBJ2-1
D: .
V: TRBV24-1
size: .
CDR3: CATSDLSTHPDSYNEQFF
DNA: TGTGCCACCAGTGATTTATCGACCCATCCCGACTCCTACAATGAGCAGTTCTTC

J: TRBJ1-6
D: .
V: TRBV12-3/TRBV12-4
size: .
CDR3: CASSFEAGNSPLHF
DNA: TGTGCCAGCAGTTTTGAAGCGGGAAATTCACCCCTCCACTTT

J: TRBJ2-7
D: .
V: TRBV7-8
size: few
CDR3: CASGGGSSYEQYF
DNA: TGTGCCAGCGGGGGCGGAAGCTCCTACGAGCAGTACTTC

J: TRBJ2-5
D: TRBD2
V: TRBV12-3/TRBV12-4
size: many
CDR3: CASSRRTSGARETQYF
DNA: TGTGCCAGCAGTCGTCGGACTAGCGGGGCGCGAGAGACCCAGTACTTC